The rows below give T cell receptor beta chains drawn from one sample of a study of PD-1 blockade in classical Hodgkin lymphoma. Here immunoSEQ multiplex PCR was the method, and the copy in TCRdb shows in-frame clones only, minus some. The sample lists roughly 97,000 clones; approximately 80% were seen once. Sequencing used peripheral blood mononuclear cells (PBMCs), obtained at baseline. Source of these receptors: a human donor with classical Hodgkin lymphoma. Each CDR3 is given with its conserved first and last residue. D genes are given only for firm matches. The size of a clone is reported for some rows only, either as once, few or many, or as a class for expanded clones.

abundance,d_gene,v_gene,j_gene,CDR3nt,CDR3aa
few,TRBD2,TRBV9,TRBJ2-3,TGTGCCAGCAGCCCCGGGCTAGCGGGAGTCGGAGGGTCAGATACGCAGTATTTT,CASSPGLAGVGGSDTQYF
.,.,TRBV11-3,TRBJ2-2,TGTGCCAGCAGCTTAGGAGTCCAGGGGAACACCGGGGAGCTGTTTTTT,CASSLGVQGNTGELFF
.,TRBD2,TRBV11-3,TRBJ2-2,TGTGCCAGCAGCCCCAGGACTAGCGGGAGTGGGGAGCTGTTTTTT,CASSPRTSGSGELFF
.,.,TRBV19,TRBJ1-5,TGTGCCAGTAGTATCCGGGGGATGAATCAGCCCCAGCATTTT,CASSIRGMNQPQHF
few,TRBD1,TRBV19,TRBJ1-2,TGTGCCAGTAGTATGGGGACAGGAAGATTCCCCCTTGGCTACACCTTC,CASSMGTGRFPLGYTF
.,.,TRBV28,TRBJ2-1,TGTGCCAGCAGTTCGACGGGACACGAGTCCTACAATGAGCAGTTCTTC,CASSSTGHESYNEQFF
.,TRBD2,TRBV7-3,TRBJ2-1,TGTGCCAGCAGCTTCCAGACTAGCGGGAATGAGCAGTTCTTC,CASSFQTSGNEQFF
.,.,TRBV5-1,TRBJ1-1,TGCGCCAGCAGCTTGGCCGTCGCAGGGGACACTGAAGCTTTCTTT,CASSLAVAGDTEAFF
few,.,TRBV18,TRBJ2-2,TGTGCCAGCTCATCCCCCGACAGGGAGCTGTTTTTT,CASSSPDRELFF
.,.,TRBV28,TRBJ1-5,TGTGCCAGCAGTCCGCCTCTTGGGGCAACGAGCAATCAGCCCCAGCATTTT,CASSPPLGATSNQPQHF
.,TRBD2,TRBV30,TRBJ2-1,TGTGCCTGGGACCTGGGGGGGAGTTCCTACAATGAGCAGTTCTTC,CAWDLGGSSYNEQFF
.,TRBD2,TRBV5-1,TRBJ2-7,TGCGCCAGCAGCGAAACTAGCGGGAGCTTCGGCGAGCAGTACTTC,CASSETSGSFGEQYF
.,TRBD2,TRBV2,TRBJ2-7,TGTGCCAGCGGCGCGGGGGGCTACGAGCAGTACTTC,CASGAGGYEQYF
.,.,TRBV19,TRBJ2-7,TGTGCCAGTAGTTCCACGGGGTCTACACGATCAGTAGGGGAGCAGTACTTC,CASSSTGSTRSVGEQYF
.,TRBD2,TRBV10-3,TRBJ2-1,TGTGCCACCGGACTAGCGGACCACTCCTACAATGAGCAGTTCTTC,CATGLADHSYNEQFF
.,.,TRBV12-5,TRBJ1-4,TGTGCTAGTGGTTTGGTACGGGAAAAACTGTTTTTT,CASGLVREKLFF
.,.,TRBV5-1,TRBJ2-5,TGCGCCAGCAGCCCCGGACAGATCCAAGAGACCCAGTACTTC,CASSPGQIQETQYF
.,.,TRBV6-6,TRBJ2-7,TGTGCCAGCAGTTATCCCTCCCCCGGGGAGCAGTACTTC,CASSYPSPGEQYF
.,.,TRBV27,TRBJ1-6,TGTGCCAGCAGTCCCGACGGGCGCTATTCACCCCTCCACTTT,CASSPDGRYSPLHF
.,.,TRBV5-6,TRBJ2-7,TGTGCCAGCAGCAGAACCTGGGGAGGCGAGCAGTACTTC,CASSRTWGGEQYF
.,.,TRBV28,TRBJ1-5,TGTGCCAGCAGGTGGGGAGGGCATAGCAATCAGCCCCAGCATTTT,CASRWGGHSNQPQHF
.,TRBD2,TRBV19,TRBJ2-2,TGTGCCAGCTCCGAACTAGCGGGAGTAGCCGGGGAGCTGTTTTTT,CASSELAGVAGELFF